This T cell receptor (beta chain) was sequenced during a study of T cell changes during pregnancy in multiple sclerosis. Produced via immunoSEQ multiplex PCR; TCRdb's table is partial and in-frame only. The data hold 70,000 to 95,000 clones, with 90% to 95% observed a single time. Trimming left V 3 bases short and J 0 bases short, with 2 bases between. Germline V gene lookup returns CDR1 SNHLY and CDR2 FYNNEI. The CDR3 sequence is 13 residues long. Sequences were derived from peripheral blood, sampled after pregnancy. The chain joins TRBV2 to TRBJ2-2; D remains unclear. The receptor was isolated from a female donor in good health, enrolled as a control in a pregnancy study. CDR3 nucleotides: TGTGCCAGCAGTGACGCGAACACCGGGGAGCTGTTTTTT. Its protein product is CASSDANTGELFF. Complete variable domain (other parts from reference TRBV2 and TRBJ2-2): EPEVTQTPSHQVTQMGQEVILRCVPISNHLYFYWYRQILGQKVEFLVSFYNNEISEKSEIFDDQFSVERPDGSNFTLKIRSTKLEDSAMYFCASSDANTGELFFGEGSRLTVL.